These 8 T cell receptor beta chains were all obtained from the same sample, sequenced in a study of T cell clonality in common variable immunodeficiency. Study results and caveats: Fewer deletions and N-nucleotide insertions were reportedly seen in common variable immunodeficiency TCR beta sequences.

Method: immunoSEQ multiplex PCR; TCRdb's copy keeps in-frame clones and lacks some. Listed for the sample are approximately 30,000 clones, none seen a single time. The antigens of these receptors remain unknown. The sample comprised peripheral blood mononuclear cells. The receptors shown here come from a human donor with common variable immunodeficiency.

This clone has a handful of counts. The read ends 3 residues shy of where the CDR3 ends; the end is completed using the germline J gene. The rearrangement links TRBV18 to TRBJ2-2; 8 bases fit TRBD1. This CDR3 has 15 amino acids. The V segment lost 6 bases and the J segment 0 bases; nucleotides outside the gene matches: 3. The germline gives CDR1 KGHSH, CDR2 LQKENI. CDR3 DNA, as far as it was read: TGTGCCAGCTCTTGGACAGGGACGAACACCGGGGAG. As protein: CASSWTGTNTGE. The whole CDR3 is CASSWTGTNTGELFF.

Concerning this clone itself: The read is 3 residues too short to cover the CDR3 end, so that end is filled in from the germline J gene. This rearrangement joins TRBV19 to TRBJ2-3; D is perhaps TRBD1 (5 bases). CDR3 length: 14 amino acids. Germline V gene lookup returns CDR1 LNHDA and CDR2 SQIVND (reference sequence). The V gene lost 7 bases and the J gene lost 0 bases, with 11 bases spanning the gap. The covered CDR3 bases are TGTGCCAGTAATCAGGGTCTTAGCACAGATACG. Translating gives CASNQGLSTDT. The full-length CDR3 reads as CASNQGLSTDTQYF.

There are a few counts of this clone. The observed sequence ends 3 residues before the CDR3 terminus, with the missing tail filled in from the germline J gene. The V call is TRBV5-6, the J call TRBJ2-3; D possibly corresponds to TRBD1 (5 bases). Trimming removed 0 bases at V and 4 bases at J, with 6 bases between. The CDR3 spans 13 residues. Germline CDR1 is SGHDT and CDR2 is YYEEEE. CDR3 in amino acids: CASSLGGPDTQYF. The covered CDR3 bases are TGTGCCAGCAGCTTGGGGGGCCCAGATACG.

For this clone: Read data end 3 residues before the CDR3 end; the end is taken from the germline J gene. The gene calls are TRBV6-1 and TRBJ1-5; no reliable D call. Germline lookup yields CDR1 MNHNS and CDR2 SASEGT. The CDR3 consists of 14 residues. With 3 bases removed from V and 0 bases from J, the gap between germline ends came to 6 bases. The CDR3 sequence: CASSDRDSNQPQHF. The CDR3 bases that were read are TGTGCCAGCAGTGACAGAGATAGCAATCAGCCC.

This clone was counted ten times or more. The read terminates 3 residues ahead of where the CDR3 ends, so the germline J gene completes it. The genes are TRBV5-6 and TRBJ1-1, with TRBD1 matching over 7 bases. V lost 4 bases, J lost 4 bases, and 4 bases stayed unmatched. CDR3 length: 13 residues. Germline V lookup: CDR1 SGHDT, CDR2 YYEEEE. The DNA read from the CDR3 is TGTGCCAGCAGCCTTGACAGGGTCACTGAA. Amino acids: CASSLDRVTE. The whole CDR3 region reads CASSLDRVTEAFF.

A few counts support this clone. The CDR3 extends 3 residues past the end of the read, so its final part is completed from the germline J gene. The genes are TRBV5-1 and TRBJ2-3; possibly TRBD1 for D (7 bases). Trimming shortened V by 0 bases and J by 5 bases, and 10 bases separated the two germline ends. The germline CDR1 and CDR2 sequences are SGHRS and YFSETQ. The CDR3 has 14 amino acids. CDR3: CASSLGQGGDTQYF. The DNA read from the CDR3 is TGCGCCAGCAGCTTGGGACAGGGAGGAGATACG.

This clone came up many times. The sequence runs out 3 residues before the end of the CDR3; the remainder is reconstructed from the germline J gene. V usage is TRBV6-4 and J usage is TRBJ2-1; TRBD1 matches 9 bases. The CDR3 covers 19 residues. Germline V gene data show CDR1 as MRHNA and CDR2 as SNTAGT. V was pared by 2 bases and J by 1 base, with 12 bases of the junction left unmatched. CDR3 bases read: TGTGCCAGCAGTGACCCGCCCCCTTCTGACAGGGGGTCCTACAATGAG. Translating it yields CASSDPPPSDRGSYNE. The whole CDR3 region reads CASSDPPPSDRGSYNEQFF.

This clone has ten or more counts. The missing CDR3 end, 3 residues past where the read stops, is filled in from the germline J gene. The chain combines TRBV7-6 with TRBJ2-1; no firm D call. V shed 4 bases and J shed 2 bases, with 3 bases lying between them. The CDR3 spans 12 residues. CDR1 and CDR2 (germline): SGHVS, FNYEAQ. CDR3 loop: CASSSAYNEQFF. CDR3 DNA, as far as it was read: TGTGCCAGCAGCTCGGCCTACAATGAG.